These 3 T cell receptor beta chains came from one sample sequenced in a study of cytomegalovirus exposure and HLA in healthy donors. With 60 Vbeta and 13 Jbeta primers, the PCR was carried out. Generated by immunoSEQ multiplex PCR, the TCRdb table keeps only in-frame clones and is missing some. The sample lists over 75,000 clones, less than 70% occurring once. The sequencing input was PBMCs. Source of these receptors: a human donor in good health.

The chain uses TRBV5-1 and TRBJ2-5; 10 bases agree with TRBD2. With V trimmed by 3 bases and J by 5 bases, 19 bases remained unmatched. The CDR3 covers 19 residues. Per the germline V gene, CDR1 is SGHRS and CDR2 is YFSETQ. CDR3 sequence reads: CASSSSVPGLARGGETQYF. CDR3 sequence (DNA): TGCGCCAGCAGCTCTTCCGTCCCGGGACTAGCGCGGGGTGGGGAGACCCAGTACTTC.

The chain combines TRBV30 with TRBJ1-1; the D gene is possibly TRBD1 (5 bases). Germline-derived CDR1 and CDR2 are GTSNPN and SVGIG (reference sequence). V was clipped by 3 bases and J by 6 bases, with 11 bases between them. This CDR3 has 12 amino acids. CDR3 sequence: CAWSLGLAEAFF. The CDR3, as DNA: TGTGCCTGGAGCCTGGGACTCGCTGAAGCTTTCTTT.

This chain uses TRBV13 with TRBJ1-2, with a tentative D call TRBD1 (6 bases). The CDR3 contains 15 residues. Germline V gene data show CDR1 as PRHDT and CDR2 as FYEKMQ (reference sequence). Trimming removed 2 bases from V and 3 bases from J, with 13 bases in between. The CDR3 nucleotides read TGTGCCAGCAGCTTAAATGGGGGCCTATACTATGGCTACACCTTC. This encodes CASSLNGGLYYGYTF.